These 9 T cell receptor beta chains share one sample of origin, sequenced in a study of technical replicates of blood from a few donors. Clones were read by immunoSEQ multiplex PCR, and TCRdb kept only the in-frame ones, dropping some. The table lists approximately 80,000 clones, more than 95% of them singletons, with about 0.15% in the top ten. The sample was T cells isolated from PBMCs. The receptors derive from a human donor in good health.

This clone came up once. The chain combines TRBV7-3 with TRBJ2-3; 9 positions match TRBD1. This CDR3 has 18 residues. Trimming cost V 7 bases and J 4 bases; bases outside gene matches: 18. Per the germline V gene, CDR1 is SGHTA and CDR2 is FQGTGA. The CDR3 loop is CASTSQSPPDRGADTQYF. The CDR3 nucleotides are TGTGCCAGCACCTCCCAATCCCCCCCCGACAGGGGGGCAGATACGCAGTATTTT.

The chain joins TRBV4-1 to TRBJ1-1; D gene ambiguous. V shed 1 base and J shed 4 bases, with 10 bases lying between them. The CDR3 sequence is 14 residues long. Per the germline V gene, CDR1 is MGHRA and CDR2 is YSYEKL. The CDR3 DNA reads TGCGCCAGCAGCCAAGTGGGCTCGATCACTGAAGCTTTCTTT. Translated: CASSQVGSITEAFF.

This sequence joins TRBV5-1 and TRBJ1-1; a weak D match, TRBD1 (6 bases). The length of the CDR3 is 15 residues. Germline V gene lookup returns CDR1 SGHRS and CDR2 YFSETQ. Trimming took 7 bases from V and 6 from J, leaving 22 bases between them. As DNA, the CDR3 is TGCGCCAGCCTCAAGGGTTTAGACAGGTGGGCTGAAGCTTTCTTT. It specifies CASLKGLDRWAEAFF.

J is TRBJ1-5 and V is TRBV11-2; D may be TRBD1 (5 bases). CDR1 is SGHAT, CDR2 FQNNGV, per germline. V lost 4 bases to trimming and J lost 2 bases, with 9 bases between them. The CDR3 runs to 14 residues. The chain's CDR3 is CASSSGGGNQPQHF. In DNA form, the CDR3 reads TGTGCCAGCAGCTCGGGGGGGGGCAATCAGCCCCAGCATTTT.

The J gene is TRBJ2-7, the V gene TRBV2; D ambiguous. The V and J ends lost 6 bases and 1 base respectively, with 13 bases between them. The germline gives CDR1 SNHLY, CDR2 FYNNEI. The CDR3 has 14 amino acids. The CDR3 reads CASREHEESYEQYF. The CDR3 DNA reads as TGTGCCAGCAGGGAGCATGAGGAGTCCTACGAGCAGTACTTC.

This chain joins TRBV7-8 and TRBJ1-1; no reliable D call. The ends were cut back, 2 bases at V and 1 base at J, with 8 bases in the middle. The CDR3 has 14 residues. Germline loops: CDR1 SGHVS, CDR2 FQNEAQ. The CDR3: CASSLLGGNTEAFF. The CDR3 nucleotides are TGTGCCAGCAGCTTACTCGGAGGGAACACTGAAGCTTTCTTT.

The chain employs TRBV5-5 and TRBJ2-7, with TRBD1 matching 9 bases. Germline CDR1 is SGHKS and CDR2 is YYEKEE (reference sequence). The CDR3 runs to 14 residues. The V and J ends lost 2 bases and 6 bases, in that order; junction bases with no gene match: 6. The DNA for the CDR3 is TGTGCCAGCAGCTTTCTCCTGGACAGGGGCGAGCAGTACTTC. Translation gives CASSFLLDRGEQYF.

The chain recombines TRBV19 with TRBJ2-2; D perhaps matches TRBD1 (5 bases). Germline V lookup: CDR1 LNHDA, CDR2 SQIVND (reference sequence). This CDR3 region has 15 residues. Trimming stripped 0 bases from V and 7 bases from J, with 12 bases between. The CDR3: CASSIDRVGHGELFF. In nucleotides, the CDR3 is TGTGCCAGTAGTATAGATCGGGTGGGGCACGGGGAGCTGTTTTTT.

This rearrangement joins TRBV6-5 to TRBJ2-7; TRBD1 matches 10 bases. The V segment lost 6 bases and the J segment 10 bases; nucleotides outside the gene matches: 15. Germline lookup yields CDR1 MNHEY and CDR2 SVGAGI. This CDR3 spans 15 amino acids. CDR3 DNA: TGTGCCAGCAGCCCCCCAAGACAGGGGGCCGACCGCCAGTACTTC. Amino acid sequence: CASSPPRQGADRQYF.